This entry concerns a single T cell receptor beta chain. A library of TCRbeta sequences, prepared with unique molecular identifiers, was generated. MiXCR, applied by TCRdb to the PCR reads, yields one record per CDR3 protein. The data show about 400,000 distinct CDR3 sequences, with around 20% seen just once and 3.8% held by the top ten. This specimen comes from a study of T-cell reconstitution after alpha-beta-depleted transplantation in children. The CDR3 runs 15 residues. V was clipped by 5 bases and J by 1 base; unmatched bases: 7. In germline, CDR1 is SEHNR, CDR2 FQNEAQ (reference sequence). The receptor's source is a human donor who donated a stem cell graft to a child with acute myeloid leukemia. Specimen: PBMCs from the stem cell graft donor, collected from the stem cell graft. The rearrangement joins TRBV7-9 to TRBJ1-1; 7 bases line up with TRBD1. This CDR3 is CASSHLTGQNTEAFF. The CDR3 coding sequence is TGTGCCAGCAGCCACCTGACAGGGCAGAACACTGAAGCTTTCTTT. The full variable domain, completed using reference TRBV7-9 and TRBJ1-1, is DTGVSQNPRHKITKRGQNVTFRCDPISEHNRLYWYRQTLGQGPEFLTYFQNEAQLEKSRLLSDRFSAERPKGSFSTLEIQRTEQGDSAMYLCASSHLTGQNTEAFFGQGTRLTVV.